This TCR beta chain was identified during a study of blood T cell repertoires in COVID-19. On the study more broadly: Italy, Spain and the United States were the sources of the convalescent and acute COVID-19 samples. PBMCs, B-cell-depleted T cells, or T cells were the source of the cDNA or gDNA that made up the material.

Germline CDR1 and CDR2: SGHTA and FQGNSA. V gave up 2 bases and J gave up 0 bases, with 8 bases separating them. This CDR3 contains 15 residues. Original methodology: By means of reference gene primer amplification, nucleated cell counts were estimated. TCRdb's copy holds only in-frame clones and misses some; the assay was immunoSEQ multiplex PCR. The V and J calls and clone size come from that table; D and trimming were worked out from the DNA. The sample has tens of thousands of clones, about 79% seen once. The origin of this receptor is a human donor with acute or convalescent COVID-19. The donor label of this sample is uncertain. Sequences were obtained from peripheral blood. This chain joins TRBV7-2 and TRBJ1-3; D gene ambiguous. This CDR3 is CASSLRLFSGNTIYF. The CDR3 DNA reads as TGTGCCAGCAGCTTAAGACTATTCTCTGGAAACACCATATATTTT. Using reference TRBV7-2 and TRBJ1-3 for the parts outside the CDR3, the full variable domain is GAGVSQSPSNKVTEKGKDVELRCDPISGHTALYWYRQSLGQGLEFLIYFQGNSAPDKSGLPSDRFSAERTGGSVSTLTIQRTQQEDSAVYLCASSLRLFSGNTIYFGEGSWLTVV.